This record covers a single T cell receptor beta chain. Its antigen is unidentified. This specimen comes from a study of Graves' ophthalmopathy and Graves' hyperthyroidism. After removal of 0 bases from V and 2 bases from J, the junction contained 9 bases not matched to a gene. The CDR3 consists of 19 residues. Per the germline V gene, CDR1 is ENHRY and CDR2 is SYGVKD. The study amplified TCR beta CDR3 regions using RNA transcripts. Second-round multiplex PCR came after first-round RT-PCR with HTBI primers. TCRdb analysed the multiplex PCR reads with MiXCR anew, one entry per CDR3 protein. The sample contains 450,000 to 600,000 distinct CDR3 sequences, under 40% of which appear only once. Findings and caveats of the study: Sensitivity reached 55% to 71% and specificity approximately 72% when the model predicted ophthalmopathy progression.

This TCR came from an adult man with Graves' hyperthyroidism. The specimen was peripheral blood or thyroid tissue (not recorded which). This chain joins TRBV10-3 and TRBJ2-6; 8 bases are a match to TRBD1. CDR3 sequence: CAISESPRAGGAGANVLTF. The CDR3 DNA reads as TGTGCCATCAGTGAGTCTCCCCGGGCAGGGGGCGCTGGGGCCAACGTCCTGACTTTC.